This T cell receptor (beta chain) was identified during a study of cytomegalovirus exposure and HLA in healthy donors. V lost 3 bases to trimming and J lost 8 bases; unmatched junction nucleotides: 11. The CDR3 totals 15 residues. The germline V gene encodes CDR1 SGHTA and CDR2 FQGNSA. Whole-study findings and limits: A later analysis showed HLA-associated TCR beta chains outstripping equally common others in clonal expansion. The authors enumerated over 150 TCR beta chains as linked to cytomegalovirus.

The study ran its PCR with 60 Vbeta and 13 Jbeta primers. Measured with immunoSEQ multiplex PCR; TCRdb has only the in-frame clones, and not every one. The sample lists about 190,000 clones; 74% were seen once. As to this clone: The antigen is undetermined.

This sequence was found in a woman younger than 45 in good health and CMV-seropositive. This chain links TRBV7-2 with TRBJ1-2; TRBD1 agrees at 8 bases. The sample taken for sequencing was PBMCs. CDR3 sequence: CASSLDRAPREGYTF. CDR3 in DNA: TGTGCCAGCAGCTTGGACAGGGCGCCTCGGGAGGGCTACACCTTC.